The rows below give T cell receptor beta chains drawn from one sample of a study of T cell responses to AZD1222 COVID-19 vaccine. The method was immunoSEQ multiplex PCR; TCRdb's version includes in-frame clones alone and lacks a portion of them. This sample has around 180,000 clones, with about 88% found just once. Sequencing was performed on peripheral blood, taken 28 days after the second AZD1222 dose. The receptors shown here come from an adult who received the AZD1222 COVID-19 vaccine. Both conserved end residues are part of each CDR3. The order of the fields is V gene, D gene, clone size, J gene, CDR3 protein, CDR3 DNA. A D gene is named only where the DNA matches it firmly. Size tells how often a clone was seen (once, few, many) or the class of an expanded clone, and some rows leave it out.

v_gene: TRBV5-1; d_gene: .; abundance: .; j_gene: TRBJ2-7; CDR3aa: CASSLSGLSSYEQYF; CDR3nt: TGCGCCAGCAGCCTTAGCGGTTTATCCTCCTACGAGCAGTACTTC
v_gene: TRBV9; d_gene: TRBD2; abundance: .; j_gene: TRBJ2-3; CDR3aa: CASSAGLAFSTDTQYF; CDR3nt: TGTGCCAGCAGCGCAGGACTAGCGTTTAGCACAGATACGCAGTATTTT
v_gene: TRBV5-1; d_gene: TRBD1; abundance: .; j_gene: TRBJ1-2; CDR3aa: CASSFQGGGGYTF; CDR3nt: TGCGCCAGCAGCTTTCAGGGGGGCGGCGGCTACACCTTC
v_gene: TRBV4-3; d_gene: .; abundance: .; j_gene: TRBJ2-1; CDR3aa: CASSQDAGTYNEQFF; CDR3nt: TGCGCCAGCAGCCAAGACGCGGGTACTTACAATGAGCAGTTCTTC
v_gene: TRBV27; d_gene: .; abundance: .; j_gene: TRBJ1-2; CDR3aa: CASSLKGGGSGYTF; CDR3nt: TGTGCCAGCAGTTTAAAAGGGGGAGGTAGTGGCTACACCTTC
v_gene: TRBV7-2; d_gene: TRBD1; abundance: .; j_gene: TRBJ2-5; CDR3aa: CASSPRDRGLETQYF; CDR3nt: TGTGCCAGCAGCCCCCGGGACAGGGGCTTAGAGACCCAGTACTTC
v_gene: TRBV19; d_gene: TRBD2; abundance: .; j_gene: TRBJ2-5; CDR3aa: CASSLSGGGQETQYF; CDR3nt: TGTGCCAGTAGTCTAAGCGGGGGGGGACAAGAGACCCAGTACTTC
v_gene: TRBV7-8; d_gene: .; abundance: .; j_gene: TRBJ2-1; CDR3aa: CASSLKGFAYNEQFF; CDR3nt: TGTGCCAGCAGCTTAAAAGGGTTTGCGTACAATGAGCAGTTCTTC
v_gene: TRBV9; d_gene: TRBD2; abundance: .; j_gene: TRBJ2-3; CDR3aa: CASSVGTSGYYCTDTQYF; CDR3nt: TGTGCCAGCAGCGTAGGTACTAGCGGCTATTACTGCACAGATACGCAGTATTTT
v_gene: TRBV24-1; d_gene: .; abundance: .; j_gene: TRBJ2-4; CDR3aa: CATSDPWGAKNIQYF; CDR3nt: TGTGCCACCAGTGACCCATGGGGGGCCAAAAACATTCAGTACTTC
v_gene: TRBV6-5; d_gene: TRBD2; abundance: .; j_gene: TRBJ2-7; CDR3aa: CASSHGLATAYEQYF; CDR3nt: TGTGCCAGCAGTCACGGACTAGCGACGGCCTACGAGCAGTACTTC
v_gene: TRBV6-2/TRBV6-3; d_gene: .; abundance: .; j_gene: TRBJ2-2; CDR3aa: CASSPLKGSGELFF; CDR3nt: TGTGCCAGCAGCCCACTTAAGGGGTCCGGGGAGCTGTTTTTT
v_gene: TRBV6-5; d_gene: .; abundance: .; j_gene: TRBJ2-5; CDR3aa: CASSQGPGETQYF; CDR3nt: TGTGCCAGCAGCCAGGGGCCCGGGGAGACCCAGTACTTC
v_gene: TRBV7-3; d_gene: TRBD2; abundance: .; j_gene: TRBJ2-3; CDR3aa: CASSPLGLAGEDTQYF; CDR3nt: TGTGCCAGCAGCCCCCTGGGACTAGCGGGAGAAGATACGCAGTATTTT
v_gene: TRBV29-1; d_gene: TRBD2; abundance: .; j_gene: TRBJ2-5; CDR3aa: CSVEWPSGATQYF; CDR3nt: TGCAGCGTTGAGTGGCCTAGCGGGGCGACCCAGTACTTC
v_gene: TRBV9; d_gene: .; abundance: .; j_gene: TRBJ2-3; CDR3aa: CASSGGQSTDTQYF; CDR3nt: TGTGCCAGCAGTGGGGGACAAAGCACAGATACGCAGTATTTT
v_gene: TRBV6-5; d_gene: TRBD1; abundance: .; j_gene: TRBJ1-5; CDR3aa: CASSYNRGGNQPQHF; CDR3nt: TGTGCCAGCAGTTATAACAGGGGAGGGAATCAGCCCCAGCATTTT
v_gene: TRBV6-5; d_gene: .; abundance: .; j_gene: TRBJ1-5; CDR3aa: CASSQRGGTAQPQHF; CDR3nt: TGTGCCAGCAGCCAAAGAGGGGGAACGGCTCAGCCCCAGCATTTT
v_gene: TRBV4-3; d_gene: TRBD2; abundance: .; j_gene: TRBJ2-7; CDR3aa: CASSRGTSGRPPYEQYF; CDR3nt: TGCGCCAGCAGCCGAGGGACTAGCGGGAGGCCTCCCTACGAGCAGTACTTC
v_gene: TRBV6-2/TRBV6-3; d_gene: .; abundance: .; j_gene: TRBJ2-7; CDR3aa: CASSYEGYYEQYF; CDR3nt: TGTGCCAGCAGTTACGAGGGGTACTACGAGCAGTACTTC
v_gene: TRBV28; d_gene: TRBD2; abundance: .; j_gene: TRBJ2-7; CDR3aa: CASTKVTSVTYEQYF; CDR3nt: TGTGCCAGCACCAAGGTCACTAGCGTTACCTACGAGCAGTACTTC
v_gene: TRBV7-9; d_gene: .; abundance: .; j_gene: TRBJ2-3; CDR3aa: CASKPTSTDTQYF; CDR3nt: TGTGCCAGCAAACCGACAAGCACAGATACGCAGTATTTT
v_gene: TRBV28; d_gene: TRBD2; abundance: .; j_gene: TRBJ2-7; CDR3aa: CASSPGTSPSEQYF; CDR3nt: TGTGCCAGCAGTCCCGGGACTAGCCCGTCCGAGCAGTACTTC
v_gene: TRBV3-1/TRBV3-2; d_gene: .; abundance: .; j_gene: TRBJ2-1; CDR3aa: CASSQPGPRDEQFF; CDR3nt: TGTGCCAGCAGCCAGCCCGGACCAAGGGATGAGCAGTTCTTC
v_gene: TRBV5-4; d_gene: TRBD1; abundance: .; j_gene: TRBJ2-3; CDR3aa: CASSLATGASTDTQYF; CDR3nt: TGTGCCAGCAGCTTGGCGACAGGGGCTAGCACAGATACGCAGTATTTT
v_gene: TRBV7-8; d_gene: .; abundance: .; j_gene: TRBJ2-5; CDR3aa: CASSFGVKETQYF; CDR3nt: TGTGCCAGCAGCTTTGGGGTAAAAGAGACCCAGTACTTC
v_gene: TRBV10-3; d_gene: TRBD2; abundance: .; j_gene: TRBJ2-3; CDR3aa: CAISGGLERSDTQYF; CDR3nt: TGTGCCATCAGTGGGGGACTAGAGCGGTCCGATACGCAGTATTTT
v_gene: TRBV5-1; d_gene: .; abundance: .; j_gene: TRBJ2-7; CDR3aa: CASSPVGGREEQYF; CDR3nt: TGCGCCAGCAGCCCTGTAGGGGGGAGGGAAGAGCAGTACTTC
v_gene: TRBV7-3; d_gene: TRBD1; abundance: .; j_gene: TRBJ2-3; CDR3aa: CASSSIPTGAGTDTQYF; CDR3nt: TGTGCCAGCAGCTCCATTCCTACAGGGGCCGGCACAGATACGCAGTATTTT
v_gene: TRBV19; d_gene: .; abundance: .; j_gene: TRBJ2-7; CDR3aa: CASSITWKGYEQYF; CDR3nt: TGTGCCAGTAGTATAACGTGGAAAGGTTACGAGCAGTACTTC
v_gene: TRBV27; d_gene: TRBD2; abundance: .; j_gene: TRBJ2-7; CDR3aa: CASSFSPLAGGINEQYF; CDR3nt: TGTGCCAGCAGTTTTTCCCCCCTAGCGGGAGGAATTAACGAGCAGTACTTC
v_gene: TRBV25-1; d_gene: .; abundance: .; j_gene: TRBJ2-7; CDR3aa: CASRGQSSYEQYF; CDR3nt: TGTGCCAGCAGAGGGCAGAGCTCCTACGAGCAGTACTTC
v_gene: TRBV15; d_gene: TRBD1; abundance: .; j_gene: TRBJ1-5; CDR3aa: CATSRDLATGVSNQPQHF; CDR3nt: TGTGCCACCAGCAGAGATCTGGCGACAGGGGTTAGCAATCAGCCCCAGCATTTT
v_gene: TRBV6-5; d_gene: .; abundance: .; j_gene: TRBJ1-6; CDR3aa: CASRSREYSPLHF; CDR3nt: TGTGCCAGCAGATCGAGGGAGTATTCACCCCTCCACTTT
v_gene: TRBV5-8; d_gene: .; abundance: .; j_gene: TRBJ2-3; CDR3aa: CASSWLGGSTDTQYF; CDR3nt: TGTGCCAGCAGCTGGTTAGGGGGTAGCACAGATACGCAGTATTTT
v_gene: TRBV7-2; d_gene: .; abundance: .; j_gene: TRBJ1-5; CDR3aa: CASSLGTKNQPQHF; CDR3nt: TGTGCCAGCAGCCTCGGGACAAAAAATCAGCCCCAGCATTTT
v_gene: TRBV7-2; d_gene: TRBD1; abundance: .; j_gene: TRBJ1-2; CDR3aa: CASNNRDRSYGYTF; CDR3nt: TGTGCCAGCAACAACCGGGACAGATCCTATGGCTACACCTTC
v_gene: TRBV30; d_gene: .; abundance: .; j_gene: TRBJ1-3; CDR3aa: CAWRTGNSGNTIYF; CDR3nt: TGTGCCTGGAGGACCGGGAACTCTGGAAACACCATATATTTT
v_gene: TRBV6-6; d_gene: TRBD1; abundance: .; j_gene: TRBJ1-2; CDR3aa: CASNEQGGGYTF; CDR3nt: TGTGCCAGCAATGAACAGGGGGGTGGCTACACCTTC
v_gene: TRBV10-3; d_gene: TRBD2; abundance: few; j_gene: TRBJ2-7; CDR3aa: CAISVVASGTYEQYF; CDR3nt: TGTGCCATCAGTGTCGTGGCTAGCGGGACCTACGAGCAGTACTTC
v_gene: TRBV12-3/TRBV12-4; d_gene: TRBD2; abundance: .; j_gene: TRBJ2-1; CDR3aa: CASSFGTSNEQFF; CDR3nt: TGTGCCAGCAGTTTCGGGACTAGCAATGAGCAGTTCTTC
v_gene: TRBV28; d_gene: TRBD1; abundance: .; j_gene: TRBJ1-1; CDR3aa: CASSLADRANTEAFF; CDR3nt: TGTGCCAGCAGTTTAGCAGACAGGGCGAACACTGAAGCTTTCTTT
v_gene: TRBV4-1; d_gene: .; abundance: .; j_gene: TRBJ2-3; CDR3aa: CASSQAESTDTQYF; CDR3nt: TGCGCCAGCAGCCAAGCGGAGAGCACAGATACGCAGTATTTT
v_gene: TRBV6-2/TRBV6-3; d_gene: TRBD1; abundance: .; j_gene: TRBJ2-3; CDR3aa: CASSLTGSTGADTQYF; CDR3nt: TGTGCCAGCAGTCTGACAGGGTCCACCGGGGCAGATACGCAGTATTTT
v_gene: TRBV2; d_gene: TRBD2; abundance: .; j_gene: TRBJ2-3; CDR3aa: CASSEALRGGRQYF; CDR3nt: TGTGCCAGCAGTGAAGCGCTTCGGGGCGGGAGGCAGTATTTT
v_gene: TRBV7-9; d_gene: .; abundance: once; j_gene: TRBJ2-3; CDR3aa: CASSLREFTDTQYF; CDR3nt: TGTGCCAGCAGCTTAAGGGAGTTCACAGATACGCAGTATTTT
v_gene: TRBV9; d_gene: TRBD2; abundance: .; j_gene: TRBJ2-1; CDR3aa: CASSVGSSGGNEQFF; CDR3nt: TGTGCCAGCAGCGTGGGGAGTAGCGGGGGAAATGAGCAGTTCTTC
v_gene: TRBV7-7; d_gene: .; abundance: .; j_gene: TRBJ1-3; CDR3aa: CASSFGLQDTIYF; CDR3nt: TGTGCTAGCAGCTTTGGACTGCAGGACACCATATATTTT
v_gene: TRBV30; d_gene: TRBD1; abundance: .; j_gene: TRBJ1-1; CDR3aa: CAFTGGLTEAFF; CDR3nt: TGTGCCTTTACAGGGGGGCTAACTGAAGCTTTCTTT
v_gene: TRBV10-1; d_gene: .; abundance: .; j_gene: TRBJ2-7; CDR3aa: CASSECSSGHEQYF; CDR3nt: TGCGCCAGCAGTGAGTGTTCATCAGGCCACGAGCAGTACTTC
v_gene: TRBV7-9; d_gene: .; abundance: .; j_gene: TRBJ1-4; CDR3aa: CASSLEAPGDEKLFF; CDR3nt: TGTGCCAGCAGCTTAGAAGCCCCAGGGGATGAAAAACTGTTTTTT